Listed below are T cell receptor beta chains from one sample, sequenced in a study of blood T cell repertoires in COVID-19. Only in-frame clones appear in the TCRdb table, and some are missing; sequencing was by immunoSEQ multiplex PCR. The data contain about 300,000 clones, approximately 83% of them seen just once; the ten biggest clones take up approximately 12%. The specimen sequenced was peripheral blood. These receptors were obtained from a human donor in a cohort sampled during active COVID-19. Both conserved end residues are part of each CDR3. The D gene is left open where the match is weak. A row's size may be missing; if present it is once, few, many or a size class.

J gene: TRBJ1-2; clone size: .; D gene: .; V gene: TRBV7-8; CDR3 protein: CASSLVIGSGYTF; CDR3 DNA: TGTGCCAGCAGCTTGGTAATAGGGAGTGGCTACACCTTC
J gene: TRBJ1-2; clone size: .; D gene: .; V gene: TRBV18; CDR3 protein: CASSHEQVYGYTF; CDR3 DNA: TGTGCCAGCTCACACGAACAAGTCTATGGCTACACCTTC
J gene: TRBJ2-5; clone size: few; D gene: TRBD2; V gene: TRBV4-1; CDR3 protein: CASSRGGQREETQYF; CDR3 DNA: TGCGCCAGCAGCCGCGGGGGGCAGCGGGAAGAGACCCAGTACTTC
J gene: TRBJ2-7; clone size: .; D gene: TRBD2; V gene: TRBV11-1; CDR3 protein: CASSSRPRGAYEQYF; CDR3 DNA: TGTGCCAGCAGCTCACGACCCCGGGGGGCCTACGAGCAGTACTTC
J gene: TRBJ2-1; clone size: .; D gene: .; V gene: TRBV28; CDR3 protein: CASSLVARDEQFF; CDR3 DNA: TGTGCCAGCAGTTTAGTGGCCCGGGATGAGCAGTTCTTC
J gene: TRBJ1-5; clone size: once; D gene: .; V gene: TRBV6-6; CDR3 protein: CASSYGGGQPQHF; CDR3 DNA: TGTGCCAGCAGTTACGGGGGGGGACAGCCCCAGCATTTT
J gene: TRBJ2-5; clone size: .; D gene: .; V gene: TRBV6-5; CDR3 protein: CASSYSTAQETQYF; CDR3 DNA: TGTGCCAGCAGTTATTCGACTGCGCAAGAGACCCAGTACTTC
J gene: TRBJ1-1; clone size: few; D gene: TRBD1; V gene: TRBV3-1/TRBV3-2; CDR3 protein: CASSLNDRALGTEAFF; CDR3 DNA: TGTGCCAGCAGCTTAAACGACAGGGCGTTGGGCACTGAAGCTTTCTTT
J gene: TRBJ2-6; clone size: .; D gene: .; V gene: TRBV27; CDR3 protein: CASSSSVGVSGANVLTF; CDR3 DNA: TGTGCCAGCAGTTCCTCCGTCGGAGTCTCTGGGGCCAACGTCCTGACTTTC
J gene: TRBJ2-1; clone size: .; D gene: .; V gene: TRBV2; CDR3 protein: CASSEARNEQFF; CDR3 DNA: TGTGCCAGCAGTGAAGCCCGCAATGAGCAGTTCTTC
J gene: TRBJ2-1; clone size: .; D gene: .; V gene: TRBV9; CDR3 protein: CASSPSALSYNEQFF; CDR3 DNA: TGTGCCAGCAGCCCTAGCGCCTTATCCTACAATGAGCAGTTCTTC
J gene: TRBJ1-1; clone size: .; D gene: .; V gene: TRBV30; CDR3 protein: CAWSVLGGYAEAFF; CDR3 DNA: TGTGCCTGGAGTGTTCTAGGAGGGTACGCTGAAGCTTTCTTT
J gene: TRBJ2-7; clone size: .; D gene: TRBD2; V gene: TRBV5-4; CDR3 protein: CASSWHPEGVAREGEQYF; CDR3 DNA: TGTGCCAGCAGCTGGCATCCTGAGGGCGTCGCTAGGGAGGGGGAGCAGTACTTC
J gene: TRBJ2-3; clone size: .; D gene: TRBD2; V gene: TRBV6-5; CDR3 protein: CASSLAGVGTDTQYF; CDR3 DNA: TGTGCCAGCAGCCTAGCGGGAGTAGGCACAGATACGCAGTATTTT
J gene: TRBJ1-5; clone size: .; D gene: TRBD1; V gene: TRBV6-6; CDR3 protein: CASSRILDRGNQPQHF; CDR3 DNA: TGTGCCAGCAGCCGTATCCTGGACAGGGGAAATCAGCCCCAGCATTTT
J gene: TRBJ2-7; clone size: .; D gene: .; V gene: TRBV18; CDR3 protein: CASSPSAGIGYEQYF; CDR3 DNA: TGTGCCAGCTCACCAAGCGCAGGGATAGGTTACGAGCAGTACTTC
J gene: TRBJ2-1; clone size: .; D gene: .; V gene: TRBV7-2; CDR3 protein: CASSLASGTEQFF; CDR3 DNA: TGTGCCAGCAGCTTAGCGAGCGGGACAGAGCAGTTCTTC
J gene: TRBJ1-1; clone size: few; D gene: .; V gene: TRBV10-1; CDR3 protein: CASDQGRKGMNTEAFF; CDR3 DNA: TGCGCCAGCGACCAGGGAAGGAAGGGGATGAACACTGAAGCTTTCTTT
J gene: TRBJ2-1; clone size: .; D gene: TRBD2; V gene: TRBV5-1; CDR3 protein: CASQGSGSSYNEQFF; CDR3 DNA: TGCGCCAGCCAAGGGAGCGGGAGCTCCTACAATGAGCAGTTCTTC
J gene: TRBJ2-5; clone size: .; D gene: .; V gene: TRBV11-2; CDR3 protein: CASSLGYRTRGETQYF; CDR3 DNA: TGTGCCAGCAGCTTAGGTTATAGGACTCGGGGAGAGACCCAGTACTTC
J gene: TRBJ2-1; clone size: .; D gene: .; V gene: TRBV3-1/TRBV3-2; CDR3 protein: CASSQDGSVREQFF; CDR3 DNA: TGTGCCAGCAGCCAAGACGGGAGCGTACGTGAGCAGTTCTTC
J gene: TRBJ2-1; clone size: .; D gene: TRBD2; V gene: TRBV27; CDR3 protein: CASRRLAKDSYNEQFF; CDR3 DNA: TGTGCCAGCAGGAGACTAGCAAAGGACTCCTACAATGAGCAGTTCTTC
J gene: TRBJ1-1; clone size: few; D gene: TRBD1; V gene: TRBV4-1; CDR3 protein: CASRSLGQGEAFF; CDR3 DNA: TGCGCCAGCAGATCCCTCGGACAGGGTGAAGCTTTCTTT
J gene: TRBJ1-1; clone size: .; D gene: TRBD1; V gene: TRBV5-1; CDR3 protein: CASSLDRGNTEAFF; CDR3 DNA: TGCGCCAGCAGCTTGGACAGGGGAAACACTGAAGCTTTCTTT
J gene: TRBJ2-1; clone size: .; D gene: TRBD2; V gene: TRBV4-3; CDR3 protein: CASSQATSGRVEQFF; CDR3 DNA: TGCGCCAGCAGCCAAGCGACTAGCGGGAGGGTTGAGCAGTTCTTC
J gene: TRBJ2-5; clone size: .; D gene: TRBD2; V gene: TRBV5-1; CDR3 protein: CASSLVAYGTSGKTQYF; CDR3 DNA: TGCGCCAGCAGCTTGGTCGCCTACGGGACTAGCGGGAAGACCCAGTACTTC
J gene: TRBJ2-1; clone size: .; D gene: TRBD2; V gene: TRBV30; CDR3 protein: CAWTSGRRRLKGEQFF; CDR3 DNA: TGTGCCTGGACTAGCGGGAGAAGAAGGCTTAAGGGTGAGCAGTTCTTC
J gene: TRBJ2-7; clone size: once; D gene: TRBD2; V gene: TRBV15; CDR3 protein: CATSRDRVAGVEQYF; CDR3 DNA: TGTGCCACCAGCAGAGATCGAGTAGCGGGGGTCGAGCAGTACTTC
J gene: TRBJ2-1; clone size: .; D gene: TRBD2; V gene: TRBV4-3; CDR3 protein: CASSRGVMASGRSDEQFF; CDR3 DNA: TGCGCCAGCAGCCGTGGGGTAATGGCTAGCGGGAGATCAGATGAGCAGTTCTTC
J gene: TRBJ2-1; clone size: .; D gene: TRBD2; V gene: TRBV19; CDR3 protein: CASTRAGGAGNEQFF; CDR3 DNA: TGTGCCAGTACTCGAGCGGGAGGGGCCGGCAATGAGCAGTTCTTC
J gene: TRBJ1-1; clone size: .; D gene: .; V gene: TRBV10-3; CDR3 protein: CATRTPRETEAFF; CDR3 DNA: TGTGCCACGCGAACCCCGCGCGAAACTGAAGCTTTCTTT
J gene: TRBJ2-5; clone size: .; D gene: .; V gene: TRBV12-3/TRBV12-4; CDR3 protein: CASSSTSLTYF; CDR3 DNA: TGTGCCAGCAGTTCGACATCTCTCACATACTTC
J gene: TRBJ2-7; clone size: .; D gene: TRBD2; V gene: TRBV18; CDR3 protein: CASSRAPGTSGINEQYF; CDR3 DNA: TGTGCCAGCTCACGGGCCCCGGGGACTAGCGGGATTAACGAGCAGTACTTC
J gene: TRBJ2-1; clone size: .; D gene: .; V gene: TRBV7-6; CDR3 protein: CASSSNRRGLNNEQFF; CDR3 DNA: TGTGCCAGCAGCTCAAATAGGCGGGGGCTAAACAATGAGCAGTTCTTC
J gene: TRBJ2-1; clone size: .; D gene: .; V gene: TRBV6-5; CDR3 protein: CASRRSGGEQFF; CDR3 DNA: TGTGCCAGCAGGCGCTCGGGTGGTGAGCAGTTCTTC
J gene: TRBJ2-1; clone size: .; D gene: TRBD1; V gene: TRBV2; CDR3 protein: CASSESRQGARNEQFF; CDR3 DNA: TGTGCCAGCAGTGAATCGAGGCAGGGGGCTAGGAATGAGCAGTTCTTC
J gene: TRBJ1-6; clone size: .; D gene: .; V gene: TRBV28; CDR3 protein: CASTSSGSYNSPLHF; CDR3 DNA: TGTGCCAGCACCTCCTCCGGCTCCTATAATTCACCCCTCCACTTT
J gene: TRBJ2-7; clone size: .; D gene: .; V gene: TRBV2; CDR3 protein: CASSEAQVGNLLGSSLYEQYF; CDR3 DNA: TGTGCCAGCAGTGAAGCGCAGGTAGGAAACCTCCTCGGATCGTCCCTCTACGAGCAGTACTTC
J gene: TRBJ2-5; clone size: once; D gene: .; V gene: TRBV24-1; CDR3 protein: CATSDARQAQETQYF; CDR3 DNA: TGTGCCACCAGTGATGCTAGACAGGCGCAAGAGACCCAGTACTTC
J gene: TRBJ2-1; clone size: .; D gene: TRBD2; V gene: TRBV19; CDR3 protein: CAAKWSSGDNEQFF; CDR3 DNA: TGTGCCGCCAAGTGGAGTAGCGGGGACAATGAGCAGTTCTTC
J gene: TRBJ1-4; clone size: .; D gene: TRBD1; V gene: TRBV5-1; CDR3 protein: CASSRARDRGSEKLFF; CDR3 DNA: TGCGCCAGCAGCCGAGCTAGGGACAGGGGGAGTGAAAAACTGTTTTTT
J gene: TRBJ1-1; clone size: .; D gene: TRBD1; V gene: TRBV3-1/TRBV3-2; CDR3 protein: CASSHPDRAAEAFF; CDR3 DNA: TGTGCCAGCAGCCATCCGGACAGGGCGGCTGAAGCTTTCTTT
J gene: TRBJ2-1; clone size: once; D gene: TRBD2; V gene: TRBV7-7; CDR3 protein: CASSLTGTSGNEQFF; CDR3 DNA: TGTGCCAGCAGCTTGACCGGGACTAGCGGGAATGAGCAGTTCTTC
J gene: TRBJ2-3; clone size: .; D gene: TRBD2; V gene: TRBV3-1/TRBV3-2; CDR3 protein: CASSQGGLASDTQYF; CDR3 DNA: TGTGCCAGCAGCCAAGGGGGACTAGCGTCAGATACGCAGTATTTT
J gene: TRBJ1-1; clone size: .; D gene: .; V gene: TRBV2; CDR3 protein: CASRAGVMNTEAFF; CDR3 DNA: TGTGCCAGCAGAGCAGGGGTTATGAACACTGAAGCTTTCTTT
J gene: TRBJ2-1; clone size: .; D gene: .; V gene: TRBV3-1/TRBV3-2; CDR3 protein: CASSGGNLYNEQFF; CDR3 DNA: TGTGCCAGCAGCGGGGGGAACCTCTACAATGAGCAGTTCTTC
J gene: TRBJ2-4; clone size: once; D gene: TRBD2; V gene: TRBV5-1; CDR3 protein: CASSSPGLAGEEAKNIQYF; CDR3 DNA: TGCGCCAGCAGCTCCCCGGGACTAGCGGGAGAGGAGGCCAAAAACATTCAGTACTTC
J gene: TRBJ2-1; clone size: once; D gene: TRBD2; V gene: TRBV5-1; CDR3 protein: CASSLEGGGQFF; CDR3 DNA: TGCGCCAGCAGCTTAGAGGGCGGGGGACAGTTCTTC
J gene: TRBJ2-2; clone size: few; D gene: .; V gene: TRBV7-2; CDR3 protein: CASSLVGGDTGELFF; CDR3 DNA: TGTGCCAGCAGCTTAGTAGGGGGAGACACCGGGGAGCTGTTTTTT
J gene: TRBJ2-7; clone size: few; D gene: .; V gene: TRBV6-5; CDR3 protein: CAASTGQGVEQYF; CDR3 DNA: TGTGCCGCCTCCACAGGGCAGGGCGTCGAGCAGTACTTC
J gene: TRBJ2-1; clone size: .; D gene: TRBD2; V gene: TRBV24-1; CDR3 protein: CATSDGGTSGIYNEQFF; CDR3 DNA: TGTGCCACCAGTGACGGCGGGACTAGCGGGATCTACAATGAGCAGTTCTTC
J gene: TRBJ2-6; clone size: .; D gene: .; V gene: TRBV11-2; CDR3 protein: CASSFTGWANVLTF; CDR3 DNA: TGTGCCAGCAGCTTTACAGGCTGGGCCAACGTCCTGACTTTC
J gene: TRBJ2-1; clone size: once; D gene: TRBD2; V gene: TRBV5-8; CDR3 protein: CASSLAGLAGGPYNEQFF; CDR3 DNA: TGTGCCAGCAGCTTGGCCGGACTAGCGGGAGGGCCCTACAATGAGCAGTTCTTC